The subject of this entry is one T cell receptor (beta chain). This entry belongs to a study of blood T cell repertoires in COVID-19. Study-level information: COVID-19 samples collected from the United States, Italy and Spain covered acute and convalescent phases.

As handled by the study authors: Reference gene primer amplification gave nucleated cell count estimates. TCRdb keeps only in-frame clones here, not all; method: immunoSEQ multiplex PCR. Clone size and the V and J calls come from that table; the DNA yielded D and trimming. The sample lists 35,000 to 50,000 clones; approximately 88% were seen once. Germline values: CDR1 WNHNN, CDR2 SYGVQD (reference sequence). The CDR3 is 9 residues long. Trimming shortened V by 8 bases and J by 13 bases, and 11 bases separated the two germline ends. The sequence derives from a man aged 60-69 years with active COVID-19. This chain links TRBV10-1 with TRBJ1-2, with D tentatively TRBD1 (5 bases). The sequenced material came from peripheral blood. The CDR3 region is CASGGDFTF. In nucleotides, the CDR3 is TGCGCCAGCGGGGGGGATTTCACCTTC.